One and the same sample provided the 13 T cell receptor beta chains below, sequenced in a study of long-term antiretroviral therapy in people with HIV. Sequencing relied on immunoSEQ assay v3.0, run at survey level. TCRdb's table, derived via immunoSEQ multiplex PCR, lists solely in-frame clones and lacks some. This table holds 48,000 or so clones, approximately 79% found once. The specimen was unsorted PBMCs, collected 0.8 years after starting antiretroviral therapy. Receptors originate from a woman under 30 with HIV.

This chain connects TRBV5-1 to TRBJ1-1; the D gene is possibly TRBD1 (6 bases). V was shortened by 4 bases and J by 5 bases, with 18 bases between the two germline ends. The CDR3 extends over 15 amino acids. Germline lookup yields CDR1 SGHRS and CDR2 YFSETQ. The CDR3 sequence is CASSALQGAGTEAFF. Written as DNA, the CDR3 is TGCGCCAGCAGCGCGTTACAGGGCGCCGGGACTGAAGCTTTCTTT.

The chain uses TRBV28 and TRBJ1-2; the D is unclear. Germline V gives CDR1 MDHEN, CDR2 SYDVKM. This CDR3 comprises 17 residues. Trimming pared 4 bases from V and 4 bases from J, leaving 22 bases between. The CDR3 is CASSSISPHGIGYGYTF. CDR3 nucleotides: TGTGCCAGCAGTTCCATCTCCCCTCATGGGATAGGCTATGGCTACACCTTC.

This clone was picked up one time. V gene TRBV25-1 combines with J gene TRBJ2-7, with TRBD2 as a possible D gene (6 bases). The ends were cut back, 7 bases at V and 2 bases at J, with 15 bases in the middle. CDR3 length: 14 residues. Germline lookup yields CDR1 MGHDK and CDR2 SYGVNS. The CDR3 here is CASTPGDLPYEQYF. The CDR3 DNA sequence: TGTGCCAGCACCCCGGGGGATCTCCCCTACGAGCAGTACTTC.

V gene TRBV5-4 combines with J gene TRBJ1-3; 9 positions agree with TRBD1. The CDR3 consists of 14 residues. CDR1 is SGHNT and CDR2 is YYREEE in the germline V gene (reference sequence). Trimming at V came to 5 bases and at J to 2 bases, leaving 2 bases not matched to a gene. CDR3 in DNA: TGTGCCAGCAGGGACAGGGGCGCTGGAAACACCATATATTTT. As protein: CASRDRGAGNTIYF.

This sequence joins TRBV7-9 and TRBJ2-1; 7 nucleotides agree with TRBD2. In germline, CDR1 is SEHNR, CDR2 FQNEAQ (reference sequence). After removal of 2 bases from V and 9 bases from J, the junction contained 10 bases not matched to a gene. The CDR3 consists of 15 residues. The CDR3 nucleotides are TGTGCCAGCAGCTTATGGGGCGGGAGAAAGGTTGAGCAGTTCTTC. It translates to CASSLWGGRKVEQFF.

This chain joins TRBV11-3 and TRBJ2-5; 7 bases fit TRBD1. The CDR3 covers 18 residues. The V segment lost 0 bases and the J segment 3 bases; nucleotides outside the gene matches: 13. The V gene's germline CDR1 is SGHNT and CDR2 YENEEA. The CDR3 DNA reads TGTGCCAGCAGCTTAGACTCTACCCTTTCCGGGACAGAAGAGACCCAGTACTTC. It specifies CASSLDSTLSGTEETQYF. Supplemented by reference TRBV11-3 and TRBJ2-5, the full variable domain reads EAGVVQSPRYKIIEKKQPVAFWCNPISGHNTLYWYLQNLGQGPELLIRYENEEAVDDSQLPKDRFSAERLKGVDSTLKIQPAELGDSAVYLCASSLDSTLSGTEETQYFGPGTRLLVL.

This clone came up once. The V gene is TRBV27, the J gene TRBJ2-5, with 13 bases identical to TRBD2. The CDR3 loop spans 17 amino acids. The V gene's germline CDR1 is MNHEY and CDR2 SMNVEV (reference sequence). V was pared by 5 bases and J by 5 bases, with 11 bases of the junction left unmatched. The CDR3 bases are TGTGCCAGCAGTAGGAGGACTAGCGGGAGTAGAATGGAGACCCAGTACTTC. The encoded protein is CASSRRTSGSRMETQYF.

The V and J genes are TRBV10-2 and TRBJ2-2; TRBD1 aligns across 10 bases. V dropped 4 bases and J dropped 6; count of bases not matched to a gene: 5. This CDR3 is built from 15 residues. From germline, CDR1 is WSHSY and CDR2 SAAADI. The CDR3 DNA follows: TGCGCCAGCAGTGGACAGGGGGCAGTGGCCGGGGAGCTGTTTTTT. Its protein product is CASSGQGAVAGELFF.

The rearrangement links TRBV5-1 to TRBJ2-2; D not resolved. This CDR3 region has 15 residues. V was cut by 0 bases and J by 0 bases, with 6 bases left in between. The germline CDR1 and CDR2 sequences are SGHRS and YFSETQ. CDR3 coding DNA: TGCGCCAGCAGCTTGGACCGAGCGAACACCGGGGAGCTGTTTTTT. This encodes CASSLDRANTGELFF.

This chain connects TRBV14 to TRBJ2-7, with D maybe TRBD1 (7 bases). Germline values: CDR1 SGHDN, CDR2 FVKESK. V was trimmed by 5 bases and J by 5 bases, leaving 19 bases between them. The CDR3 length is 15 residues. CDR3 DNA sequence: TGTGCCAGCAGCGAGCAGGGGGGACTCCGGGACGAGCAGTACTTC. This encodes CASSEQGGLRDEQYF.

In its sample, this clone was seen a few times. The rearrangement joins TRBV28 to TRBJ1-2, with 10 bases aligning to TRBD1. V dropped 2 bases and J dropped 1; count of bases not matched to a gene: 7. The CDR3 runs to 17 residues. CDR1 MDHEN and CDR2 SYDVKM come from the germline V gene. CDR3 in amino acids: CASSLRTGGMFNYGYTF. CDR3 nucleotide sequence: TGTGCCAGCAGTTTACGGACAGGGGGAATGTTTAACTATGGCTACACCTTC.

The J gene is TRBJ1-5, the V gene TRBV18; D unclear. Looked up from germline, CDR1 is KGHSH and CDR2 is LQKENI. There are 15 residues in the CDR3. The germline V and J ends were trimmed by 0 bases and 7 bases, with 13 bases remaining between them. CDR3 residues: CASSPPGQPAQPQHF. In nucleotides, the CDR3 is TGTGCCAGCTCACCACCCGGGCAACCGGCCCAGCCCCAGCATTTT.

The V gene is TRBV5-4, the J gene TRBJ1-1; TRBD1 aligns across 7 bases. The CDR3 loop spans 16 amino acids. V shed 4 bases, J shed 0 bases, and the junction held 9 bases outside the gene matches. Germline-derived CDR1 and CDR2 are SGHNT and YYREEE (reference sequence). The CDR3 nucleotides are TGTGCCAGCAGCGGGGGGGGACAGCCCATGAACACTGAAGCTTTCTTT. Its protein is CASSGGGQPMNTEAFF.